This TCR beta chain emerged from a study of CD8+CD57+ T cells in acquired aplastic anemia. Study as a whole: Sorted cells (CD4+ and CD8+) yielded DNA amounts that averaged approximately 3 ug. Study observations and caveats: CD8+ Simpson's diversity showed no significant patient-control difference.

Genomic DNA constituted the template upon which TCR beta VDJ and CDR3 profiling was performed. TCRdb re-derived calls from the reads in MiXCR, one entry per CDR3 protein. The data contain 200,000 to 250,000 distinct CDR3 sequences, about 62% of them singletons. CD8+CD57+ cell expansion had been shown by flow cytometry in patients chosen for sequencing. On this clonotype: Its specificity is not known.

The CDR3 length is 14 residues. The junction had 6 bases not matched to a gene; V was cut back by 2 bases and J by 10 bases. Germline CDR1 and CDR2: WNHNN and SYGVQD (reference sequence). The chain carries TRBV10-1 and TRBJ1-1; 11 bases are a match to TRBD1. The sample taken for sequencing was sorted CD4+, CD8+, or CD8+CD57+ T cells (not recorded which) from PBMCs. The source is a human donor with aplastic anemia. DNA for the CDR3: TGCGCCAGCAGTGAGAATGGACAGGGGGCTGGAGCTTTCTTT. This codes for CASSENGQGAGAFF.